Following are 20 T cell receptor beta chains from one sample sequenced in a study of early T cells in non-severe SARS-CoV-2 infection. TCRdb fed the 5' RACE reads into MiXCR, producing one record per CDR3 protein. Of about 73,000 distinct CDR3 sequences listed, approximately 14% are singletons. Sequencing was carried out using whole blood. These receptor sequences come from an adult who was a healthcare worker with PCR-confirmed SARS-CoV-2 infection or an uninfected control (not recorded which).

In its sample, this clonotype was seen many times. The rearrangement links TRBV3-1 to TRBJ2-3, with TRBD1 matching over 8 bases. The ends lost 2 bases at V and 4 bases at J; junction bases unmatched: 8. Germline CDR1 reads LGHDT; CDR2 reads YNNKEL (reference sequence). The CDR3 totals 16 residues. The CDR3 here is CASSQIGTGTSDTQYF. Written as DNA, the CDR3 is TGTGCCAGCAGCCAAATTGGGACAGGAACGTCAGATACGCAGTATTTT.

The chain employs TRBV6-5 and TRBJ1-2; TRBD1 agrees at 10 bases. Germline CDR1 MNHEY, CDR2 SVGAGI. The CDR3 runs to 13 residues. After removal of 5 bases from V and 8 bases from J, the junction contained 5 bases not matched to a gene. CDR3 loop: CASSPGQGGGYTF. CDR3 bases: TGTGCCAGCAGTCCCGGACAGGGGGGCGGCTACACCTTC.

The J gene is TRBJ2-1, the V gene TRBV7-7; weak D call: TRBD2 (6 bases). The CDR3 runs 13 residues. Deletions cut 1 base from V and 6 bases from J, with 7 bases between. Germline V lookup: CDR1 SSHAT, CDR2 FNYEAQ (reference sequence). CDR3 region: CASSLEAGNEQFF. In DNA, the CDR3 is TGTGCCAGCAGCTTAGAAGCGGGCAATGAGCAGTTCTTC.

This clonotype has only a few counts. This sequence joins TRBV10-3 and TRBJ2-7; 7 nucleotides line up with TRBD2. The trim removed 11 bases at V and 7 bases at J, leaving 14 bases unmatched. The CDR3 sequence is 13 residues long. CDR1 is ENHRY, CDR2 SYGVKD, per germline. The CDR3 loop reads CASGGTTGPEQYF. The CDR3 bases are TGTGCCTCCGGCGGGACTACCGGCCCAGAGCAGTACTTC.

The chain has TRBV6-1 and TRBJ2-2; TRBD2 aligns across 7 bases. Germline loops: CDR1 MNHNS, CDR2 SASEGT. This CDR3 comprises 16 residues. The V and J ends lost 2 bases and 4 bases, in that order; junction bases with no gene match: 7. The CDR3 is CASSEFAGDGTGELFF. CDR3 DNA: TGTGCCAGCAGTGAATTTGCGGGGGACGGCACCGGGGAGCTGTTTTTT.

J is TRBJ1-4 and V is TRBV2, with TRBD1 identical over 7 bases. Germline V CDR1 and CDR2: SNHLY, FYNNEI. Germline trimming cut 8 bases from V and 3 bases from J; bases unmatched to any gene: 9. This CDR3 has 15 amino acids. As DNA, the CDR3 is TGTGCCAGCCGTGTCCTAGACAGGGCTAATGAAAAACTGTTTTTT. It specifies CASRVLDRANEKLFF.

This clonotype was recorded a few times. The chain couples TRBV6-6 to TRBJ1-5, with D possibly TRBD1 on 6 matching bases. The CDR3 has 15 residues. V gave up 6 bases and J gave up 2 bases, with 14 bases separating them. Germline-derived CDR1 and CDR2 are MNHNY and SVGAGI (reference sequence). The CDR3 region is CASSLQDSRNQPQHF. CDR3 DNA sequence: TGTGCCAGCAGCCTCCAGGACAGCCGCAATCAGCCCCAGCATTTT.

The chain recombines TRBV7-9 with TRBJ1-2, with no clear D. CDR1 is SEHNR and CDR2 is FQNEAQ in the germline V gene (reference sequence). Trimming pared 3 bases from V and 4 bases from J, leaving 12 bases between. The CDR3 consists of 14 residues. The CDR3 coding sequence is TGTGCCAGCAGCTTCGGAGACCACCCCTATGGCTACACCTTC. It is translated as CASSFGDHPYGYTF.

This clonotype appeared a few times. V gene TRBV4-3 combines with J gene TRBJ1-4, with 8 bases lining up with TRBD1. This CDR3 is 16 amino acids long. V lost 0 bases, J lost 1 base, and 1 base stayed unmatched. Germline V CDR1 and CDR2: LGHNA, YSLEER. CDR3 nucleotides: TGCGCCAGCAGCCAAGACGGACAGGGAACTAATGAAAAACTGTTTTTT. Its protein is CASSQDGQGTNEKLFF.

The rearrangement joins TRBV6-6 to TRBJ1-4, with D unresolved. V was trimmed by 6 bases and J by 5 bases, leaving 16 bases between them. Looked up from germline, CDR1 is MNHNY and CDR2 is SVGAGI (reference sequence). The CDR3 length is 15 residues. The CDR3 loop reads CASSRTFRRNEKLFF. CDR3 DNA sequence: TGTGCCAGCAGCCGGACGTTTCGTCGAAATGAAAAACTGTTTTTT.

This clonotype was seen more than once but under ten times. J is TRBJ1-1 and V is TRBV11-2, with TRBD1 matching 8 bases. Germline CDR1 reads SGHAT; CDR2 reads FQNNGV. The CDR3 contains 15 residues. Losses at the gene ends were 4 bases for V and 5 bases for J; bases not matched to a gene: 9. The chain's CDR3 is CASSSLQGAKTEAFF. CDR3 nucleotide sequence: TGTGCCAGCAGCTCCTTGCAGGGGGCAAAGACTGAAGCTTTCTTT.

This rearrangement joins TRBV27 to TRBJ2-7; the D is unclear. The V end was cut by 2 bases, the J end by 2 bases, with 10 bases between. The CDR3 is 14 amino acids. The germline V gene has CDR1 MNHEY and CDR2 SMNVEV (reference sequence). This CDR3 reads CASSLGRTTYEQYF. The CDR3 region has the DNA TGTGCCAGCAGTTTAGGCAGGACGACCTACGAGCAGTACTTC.

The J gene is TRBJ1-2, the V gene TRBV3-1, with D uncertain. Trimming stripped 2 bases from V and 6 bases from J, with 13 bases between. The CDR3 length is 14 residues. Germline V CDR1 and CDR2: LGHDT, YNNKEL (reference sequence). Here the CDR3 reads CASSQSFAGDGYTF. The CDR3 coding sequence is TGTGCCAGCAGCCAAAGTTTCGCCGGCGATGGCTACACCTTC.

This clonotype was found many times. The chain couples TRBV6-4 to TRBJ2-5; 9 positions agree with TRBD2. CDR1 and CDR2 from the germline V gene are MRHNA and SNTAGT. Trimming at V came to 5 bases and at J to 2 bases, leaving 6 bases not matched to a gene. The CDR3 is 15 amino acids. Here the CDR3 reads CASSPTSGGQETQYF. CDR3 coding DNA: TGTGCCAGCAGTCCGACTAGCGGAGGACAAGAGACCCAGTACTTC.

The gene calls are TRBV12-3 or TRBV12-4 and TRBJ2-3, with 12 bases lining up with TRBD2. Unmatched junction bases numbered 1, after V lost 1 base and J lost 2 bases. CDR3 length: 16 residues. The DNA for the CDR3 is TGTGCCAGCAGTTTAGGACTAGCGGGGGCCACAGATACGCAGTATTTT. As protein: CASSLGLAGATDTQYF.

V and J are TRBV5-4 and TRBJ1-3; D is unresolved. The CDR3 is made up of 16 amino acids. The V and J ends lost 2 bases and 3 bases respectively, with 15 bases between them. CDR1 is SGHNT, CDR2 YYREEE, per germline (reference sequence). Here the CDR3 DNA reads TGTGCCAGCAGCTTCGTGGCAGGAGGAAGTGGAAACACCATATATTTT. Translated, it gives CASSFVAGGSGNTIYF.

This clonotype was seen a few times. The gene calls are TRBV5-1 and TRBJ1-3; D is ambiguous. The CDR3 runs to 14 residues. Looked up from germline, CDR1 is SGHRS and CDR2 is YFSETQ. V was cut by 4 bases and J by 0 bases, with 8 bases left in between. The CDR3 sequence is CASSDGRSGNTIYF. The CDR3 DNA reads TGCGCCAGCAGCGATGGACGCTCTGGAAACACCATATATTTT.

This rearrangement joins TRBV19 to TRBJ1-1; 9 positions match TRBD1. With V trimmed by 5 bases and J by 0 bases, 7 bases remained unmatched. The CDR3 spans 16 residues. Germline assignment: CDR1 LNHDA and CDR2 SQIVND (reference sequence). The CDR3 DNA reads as TGTGCCAGTAGTCGAAGACAGGGGGACGTGAACACTGAAGCTTTCTTT. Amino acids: CASSRRQGDVNTEAFF.

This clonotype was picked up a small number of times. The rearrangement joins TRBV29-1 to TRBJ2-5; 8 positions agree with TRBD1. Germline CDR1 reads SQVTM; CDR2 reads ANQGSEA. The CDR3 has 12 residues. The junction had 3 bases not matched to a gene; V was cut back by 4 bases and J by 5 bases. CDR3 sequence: CSVAGTGETQYF. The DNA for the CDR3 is TGCAGCGTTGCGGGGACAGGCGAGACCCAGTACTTC.

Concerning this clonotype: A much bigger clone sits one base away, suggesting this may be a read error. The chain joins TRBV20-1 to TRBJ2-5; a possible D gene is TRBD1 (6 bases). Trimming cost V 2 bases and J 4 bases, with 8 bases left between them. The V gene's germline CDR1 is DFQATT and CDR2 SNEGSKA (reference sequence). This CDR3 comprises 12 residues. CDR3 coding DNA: TGCAGTGCTAGAAACAGGGTAGAGACCCAGTACTTC. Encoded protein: CSARNRVETQYF.